The 27 T cell receptor beta chains listed next were all sequenced from one sample in a study of blood T cell repertoires in COVID-19. Assay used: immunoSEQ multiplex PCR; TCRdb lists only in-frame clones, some missing. The data hold under 150,000 clones, with roughly 80% observed a single time. Sequenced input: peripheral blood. Receptors were obtained from a man between 60 and 70 years old with acute or convalescent COVID-19.

The chain is built from TRBV6-5 and TRBJ2-3; 11 positions match TRBD2. CDR1 is MNHEY and CDR2 is SVGAGI in the germline V gene. Losses at the gene ends were 5 bases for V and 7 bases for J; bases not matched to a gene: 8. The CDR3 loop spans 15 amino acids. The CDR3 loop reads CASSKIAGGGHTQYF. In DNA, the CDR3 is TGTGCCAGCAGTAAAATAGCGGGAGGGGGCCATACGCAGTATTTT.

The V call is TRBV6-5, the J call TRBJ1-2; maybe TRBD1 (5 bases). In germline, CDR1 is MNHEY, CDR2 SVGAGI. The CDR3 length is 13 residues. V lost 6 bases and J 6 bases, leaving 14 bases between the germline ends. CDR3: CASRRGLGHGYTF. The CDR3 DNA sequence: TGTGCCAGCAGGCGGGGCTTGGGGCATGGCTACACCTTC.

This clone showed up just once. This chain uses TRBV14 with TRBJ2-4; possible D gene TRBD2, 6 bases. Germline CDR1 SGHDN, CDR2 FVKESK. V shed 1 base and J shed 3 bases, with 13 bases lying between them. CDR3 length equals 16 residues. The CDR3 region has the DNA TGTGCCAGCAGCCAAGTGCGGGGATATGGCAAAAACATTCAGTACTTC. Residues: CASSQVRGYGKNIQYF.

V is TRBV9 and J is TRBJ2-3; a weak D match, TRBD2 (6 bases). This CDR3 spans 16 amino acids. V was trimmed by 0 bases and J by 6 bases, leaving 17 bases between them. Germline loops: CDR1 SGDLS, CDR2 YYNGEE. CDR3 sequence: CASSVEGLGGVDTQYF. DNA for the CDR3: TGTGCCAGCAGCGTAGAAGGTCTGGGGGGTGTTGATACGCAGTATTTT.

The V gene is TRBV19, the J gene TRBJ1-4; no clear D. Deletions cut 3 bases from V and 4 bases from J, with 9 bases between. Looked up from germline, CDR1 is LNHDA and CDR2 is SQIVND (reference sequence). This CDR3 contains 14 residues. CDR3 residues: CASSIGQHNEKLFF. The CDR3 DNA reads as TGTGCCAGTAGTATTGGGCAGCATAATGAAAAACTGTTTTTT.

CDR3 residues: CASSRQGAGNEQFF. DNA of the CDR3: TGTGCCAGCTCACGGCAGGGGGCAGGGAATGAGCAGTTCTTC. V is TRBV18 and J is TRBJ2-1; 8 positions agree with TRBD1. This CDR3 contains 14 residues. The V gene's germline CDR1 is KGHSH and CDR2 LQKENI. The V segment lost 4 bases and the J segment 7 bases; nucleotides outside the gene matches: 6.

The gene calls are TRBV6-6 and TRBJ2-7; 7 bases match TRBD1. The V gene end was trimmed by 5 bases and the J gene end by 0 bases; junction bases not matched to a gene: 13. The germline V gene has CDR1 MNHNY and CDR2 SVGAGI (reference sequence). The CDR3 loop spans 17 amino acids. CDR3 region: CASSLFPPDRDSYEQYF. As DNA, the CDR3 is TGTGCCAGCAGTCTGTTCCCTCCCGACAGGGACTCCTACGAGCAGTACTTC.

This clone was found a few times. This sequence joins TRBV14 and TRBJ2-5, with TRBD2 as a possible D gene (6 bases). The CDR3 covers 15 residues. The germline gives CDR1 SGHDN, CDR2 FVKESK. V was shortened by 1 base and J by 12 bases, with 21 bases between the two germline ends. The CDR3, as DNA: TGTGCCAGCAGCCAAGTGGGGGGAATATCTCGTGCTGAGTACTTC. The encoded protein is CASSQVGGISRAEYF.

The chain links TRBV2 to TRBJ1-2; D call uncertain. CDR3 length: 14 amino acids. V lost 9 bases and J 4 bases, leaving 18 bases between the germline ends. Per the germline V gene, CDR1 is SNHLY and CDR2 is FYNNEI. The CDR3 bases are TGTGCCAGAACCACTACCCCACAATTCTATGGCTACACCTTC. Its protein product is CARTTTPQFYGYTF.

The V and J genes are TRBV28 and TRBJ1-2, with a weak D call TRBD1 (6 bases). The V end was cut by 3 bases, the J end by 5 bases, with 13 bases between. Germline CDR1 is MDHEN and CDR2 is SYDVKM. The CDR3 has 14 residues. The CDR3 DNA reads as TGTGCCAGCAGTTTGGGGACAACTCTTTATGGCTACACCTTC. It translates to CASSLGTTLYGYTF.

V gene TRBV3-1 (or the pseudogene TRBV3-2) combines with J gene TRBJ1-1, with a weak D call TRBD1 (5 bases). Germline V gives CDR1 LGHDT, CDR2 YNNKEL (reference sequence). This CDR3 region has 14 residues. V was cut by 2 bases and J by 1 base, with 8 bases left in between. In nucleotides, the CDR3 is TGTGCCAGCAGCCAACTCCAGGGGAACACTGAAGCTTTCTTT. This codes for CASSQLQGNTEAFF.

The chain is built from TRBV24-1 and TRBJ1-5, with D possibly matching TRBD1 (5 bases). This CDR3 region has 13 residues. Germline loops: CDR1 KGHDR, CDR2 SFDVKD. Trimming stripped 6 bases from V and 4 bases from J, with 9 bases between. CDR3 sequence: CATSFAGNQPQHF. The CDR3 DNA reads TGTGCCACCAGTTTTGCAGGGAATCAGCCCCAGCATTTT.

With respect to this clone: A much larger clonotype is one base distant, so this may be a read error. The chain carries TRBV27 and TRBJ1-1; D gene unclear. Per the germline V gene, CDR1 is MNHEY and CDR2 is SMNVEV (reference sequence). The CDR3 is 12 amino acids. Trimming pared 7 bases from V and 1 base from J, leaving 7 bases between. CDR3 in amino acids: CASKRGNTEAFF. The CDR3 bases are TGTGCCAGCAAGCGAGGGAACACTGAAGCTTTCTTT.

The chain has TRBV2 and TRBJ2-7, with a possible D match to TRBD2 (6 bases). The CDR3 runs to 13 residues. Germline values: CDR1 SNHLY, CDR2 FYNNEI. Trimming stripped 6 bases from V and 6 bases from J, with 15 bases between. The CDR3 is CASRITVGGEQYF. The CDR3 DNA reads TGTGCCAGCAGAATAACAGTGGGGGGCGAGCAGTACTTC.

The rearrangement links TRBV5-1 to TRBJ2-2; TRBD1 matches at 7 bases. CDR3 length equals 15 residues. Germline values: CDR1 SGHRS, CDR2 YFSETQ. V lost 4 bases and J lost 3; bases outside the gene matches: 6. The CDR3 bases are TGCGCCAGCAGCATTAGGACAGGAGACACCGGGGAGCTGTTTTTT. Its translation: CASSIRTGDTGELFF.

The V gene is TRBV15, the J gene TRBJ2-7; 9 nucleotides match TRBD2. The V and J ends lost 1 base and 0 bases, in that order; junction bases with no gene match: 7. The CDR3 length is 17 residues. Germline loops: CDR1 LNHNV, CDR2 YYDKDF (reference sequence). CDR3 region: CATSRGGLAGISYEQYF. The CDR3 region has the DNA TGTGCCACCAGCAGAGGGGGGCTAGCGGGAATCTCCTACGAGCAGTACTTC.

The chain carries TRBV7-9 and TRBJ2-5; weak D call: TRBD1 (6 bases). The V end lost 3 bases, the J end lost 2 bases, and 10 bases lay between the germline ends. CDR1 is SEHNR and CDR2 is FQNEAQ in the germline V gene (reference sequence). The CDR3 extends over 14 amino acids. The CDR3 loop reads CASSFDRKQETQYF. The CDR3 region has the DNA TGTGCCAGCAGCTTTGACAGGAAACAAGAGACCCAGTACTTC.

The CDR3 coding sequence is TGTGCCAGTAGTATAGGCCCCCTCGACAGGTTGAGTGAGCAGTTCTTC. It specifies CASSIGPLDRLSEQFF. The chain couples TRBV19 to TRBJ2-1; a weak D match, TRBD1 (6 bases). Per germline, CDR1 LNHDA and CDR2 SQIVND (reference sequence). The CDR3 extends over 16 amino acids. The ends were cut back, 1 base at V and 9 bases at J, with 19 bases in the middle.

V gene TRBV7-2 combines with J gene TRBJ1-1, with D maybe TRBD1 (5 bases). The CDR3 runs to 17 residues. Germline loops: CDR1 SGHTA, CDR2 FQGNSA. With 5 bases removed from V and 4 bases from J, the gap between germline ends came to 23 bases. DNA of the CDR3: TGTGCCAGCAGCCGCAGGGTAGACTTGATTGTAGGCACTGAAGCTTTCTTT. As protein: CASSRRVDLIVGTEAFF.

The gene calls are TRBV27 and TRBJ2-5, with D perhaps matching TRBD1 (5 bases). V was clipped by 7 bases and J by 2 bases, with 17 bases between them. The CDR3 sequence is 15 residues long. The germline CDR1 and CDR2 sequences are MNHEY and SMNVEV (reference sequence). The CDR3 spells CASTSDSGGQETQYF. CDR3 DNA sequence: TGTGCCAGCACCTCCGACAGTGGCGGTCAAGAGACCCAGTACTTC.

Only a few counts were recorded for this clone. This chain connects TRBV24-1 to TRBJ1-2, with D possibly matching TRBD1 (5 bases). CDR3 length equals 17 residues. V was cut by 5 bases and J by 1 base, with 19 bases left in between. Germline assignment: CDR1 KGHDR and CDR2 SFDVKD. The CDR3 reads CATSVSGLRRFNYGYTF. The CDR3 region has the DNA TGTGCCACCAGTGTCTCAGGGCTGCGACGCTTTAACTATGGCTACACCTTC.

The chain employs TRBV7-3 and TRBJ2-6; the D is unclear. The CDR3 contains 16 residues. Germline V gives CDR1 SGHTA, CDR2 FQGTGA. The V end was cut by 2 bases, the J end by 0 bases, with 8 bases between. DNA of the CDR3: TGTGCCAGCAGCTTATACGGGTTCTCTGGGGCCAACGTCCTGACTTTC. It specifies CASSLYGFSGANVLTF.

The CDR3 is CAISDQDNEQFF. CDR3 nucleotide sequence: TGTGCCATCAGTGACCAGGACAATGAGCAGTTCTTC. The chain carries TRBV10-3 and TRBJ2-1; no clear D gene. The CDR3 contains 12 residues. Germline V gene data show CDR1 as ENHRY and CDR2 as SYGVKD. V was trimmed by 3 bases and J by 5 bases, leaving 5 bases between them.

The gene calls are TRBV24-1 and TRBJ2-2; 7 positions agree with TRBD1. Germline V lookup: CDR1 KGHDR, CDR2 SFDVKD. The CDR3 contains 19 residues. Germline trimming cut 2 bases from V and 4 bases from J; bases unmatched to any gene: 15. The chain's CDR3 is CATSDSRLNRGPRTGELFF. In nucleotides, the CDR3 is TGTGCCACCAGTGATTCGCGGCTTAACAGGGGTCCGCGCACCGGGGAGCTGTTTTTT.

This clone was picked up a small number of times. The V call is TRBV24-1, the J call TRBJ1-5, with D possibly TRBD1 on 5 matching bases. This CDR3 comprises 16 residues. CDR1 and CDR2 (germline): KGHDR, SFDVKD. V was trimmed by 2 bases and J by 3 bases, leaving 13 bases between them. The CDR3 DNA reads TGTGCCACCAGTGATTCAAAGGTAGGGGACAATCAGCCCCAGCATTTT. Encoded protein: CATSDSKVGDNQPQHF.

The rearrangement links TRBV6-5 to TRBJ1-2, with D maybe TRBD1 (6 bases). The V end was cut by 4 bases, the J end by 2 bases, with 11 bases between. This CDR3 spans 14 amino acids. Germline V CDR1 and CDR2: MNHEY, SVGAGI. In DNA form, the CDR3 reads TGTGCCAGCAGTTTCACCGGGACAAACTATGGCTACACCTTC. Its translation: CASSFTGTNYGYTF.

The chain employs TRBV5-1 and TRBJ2-5; tentatively, D is TRBD2 (7 bases). This CDR3 is 14 amino acids long. From germline, CDR1 is SGHRS and CDR2 YFSETQ. Trimming left V 4 bases short and J 5 bases short, with 15 bases between. In nucleotides, the CDR3 is TGCGCCAGCAGCCCCGAGGGGGGGCAGGAGACCCAGTACTTC. As protein: CASSPEGGQETQYF.